These 10 T cell receptor beta chains were sequenced from one sample in a study of T-cell memory formation after mild COVID-19. In TCRdb, the 5' RACE reads were re-called with MiXCR into one record per CDR3 protein. Among some 350,000 distinct CDR3 sequences listed, 15% to 20% were seen once. Sequencing input: PBMCs or a T cell subset sorted from them (not recorded which). Receptors originate from a man aged 18 to 30 who had mild COVID-19 (a few samples of this study predate the infection). Cell type and time point are not known.

V is TRBV11-1 and J is TRBJ2-5, with D possibly matching TRBD2 (6 bases). V lost 5 bases and J 1 base, leaving 14 bases between the germline ends. Germline CDR1 SGHAT, CDR2 FQDESV (reference sequence). CDR3 length: 15 residues. CDR3 nucleotide sequence: TGTGCCAGCAGCCGCGGTGGAGGGACCCAAGAGACCCAGTACTTC. Protein product: CASSRGGGTQETQYF. The full variable domain, its missing parts supplied by reference TRBV11-1 and TRBJ2-5, is EAEVAQSPRYKITEKSQAVAFWCDPISGHATLYWYRQILGQGPELLVQFQDESVVDDSQLPKDRFSAERLKGVDSTLKIQPAELGDSAMYLCASSRGGGTQETQYFGPGTRLLVL.

The DNA of the CDR3 is TGTGCCAGCAGCTTGTCTTGGGTGTACACTGAAGCTTTCTTT. Translating it yields CASSLSWVYTEAFF. The chain uses TRBV5-6 and TRBJ1-1; no clear D gene. The CDR3 has 14 amino acids. Trimming pared 1 base from V and 3 bases from J, leaving 10 bases between. CDR1 SGHDT and CDR2 YYEEEE come from the germline V gene.

This sequence joins TRBV29-1 and TRBJ1-1; 8 bases line up with TRBD1. CDR3 size: 13 residues. Germline values: CDR1 SQVTM, CDR2 ANQGSEA. The V and J ends lost 3 bases and 5 bases, in that order; junction bases with no gene match: 5. CDR3 residues: CSVDGGQGTEAFF. The CDR3 region has the DNA TGCAGCGTTGACGGCGGACAGGGAACTGAAGCTTTCTTT.

This chain joins TRBV2 and TRBJ2-3; D tentatively fits TRBD1 or TRBD2 (6 bases each). V was pared by 5 bases and J by 3 bases, with 15 bases between. Germline V gives CDR1 SNHLY, CDR2 FYNNEI. The CDR3 consists of 15 residues. CDR3 protein: CASSRWGAGTDTQYF. The CDR3 DNA is TGTGCCAGCAGTCGGTGGGGGGCCGGGACAGATACGCAGTATTTT.

This clonotype was recorded a few times. The rearrangement links TRBV6-2 or TRBV6-3 to TRBJ2-2; 7 bases align to TRBD2. The V and J ends lost 0 bases and 7 bases, in that order; junction bases with no gene match: 5. Germline loops: CDR1 MNHEY, CDR2 SVGEGT. The CDR3 contains 15 residues. The CDR3 sequence is CASSYSTSWVGELFF. Here the CDR3 DNA reads TGTGCCAGCAGTTACTCGACTAGCTGGGTCGGGGAGCTGTTTTTT.

This clonotype was counted only a few times. The gene calls are TRBV28 and TRBJ2-5; possibly TRBD2 for D (7 bases). Germline CDR1 MDHEN, CDR2 SYDVKM. The CDR3 sequence is 17 residues long. Trimming took off 5 bases at V and 0 bases at J, with 19 bases between the two ends. The CDR3 DNA sequence: TGTGCCAGCAGTCAGACACAGGGTCGGGGGGACCAAGAGACCCAGTACTTC. It specifies CASSQTQGRGDQETQYF.

This clonotype was detected a few times. CDR3 sequence reads: CASSLTGRVGNTIYF. The CDR3, as DNA: TGCGCCAGCAGCCTGACTGGGCGGGTTGGAAACACCATATATTTT. The genes are TRBV4-1 and TRBJ1-3; no firm D call. V gave up 4 bases and J gave up 3 bases, with 13 bases separating them. Per the germline V gene, CDR1 is MGHRA and CDR2 is YSYEKL. The CDR3 contains 15 residues.

This chain links TRBV5-6 with TRBJ2-5, with D possibly TRBD2 on 6 matching bases. Germline CDR1 reads SGHDT; CDR2 reads YYEEEE. V shed 3 bases and J shed 11 bases, with 20 bases lying between them. The CDR3 is 14 residues long. CDR3 amino acids: CASSSLRGGLQQYF. DNA for the CDR3: TGTGCCAGCAGCTCACTAAGGGGAGGCCTCCAGCAGTACTTC. The full variable domain, completed using reference TRBV5-6 and TRBJ2-5, is DAGVTQSPTHLIKTRGQQVTLRCSPKSGHDTVSWYQQALGQGPQFIFQYYEEEERQRGNFPDRFSGHQFPNYSSELNVNALLLGDSALYLCASSSLRGGLQQYFGPGTRLLVL.

This clonotype was observed at least ten times. The V and J genes are TRBV5-1 and TRBJ2-3; TRBD2 matches 9 bases. V shed 7 bases and J 4 bases; nucleotides not matched to a gene: 10. The CDR3 contains 15 residues. Germline CDR1 is SGHRS and CDR2 is YFSETQ. CDR3 region: CASGLLSGGPDTQYF. The CDR3 nucleotides are TGCGCCAGCGGTTTACTTAGCGGGGGACCAGATACGCAGTATTTT.

This sequence joins TRBV29-1 and TRBJ2-3, with 8 bases aligning to TRBD2. CDR3 length: 16 amino acids. The V and J ends lost 2 bases and 2 bases, in that order; junction bases with no gene match: 9. Germline values: CDR1 SQVTM, CDR2 ANQGSEA. The CDR3 DNA reads TGCAGCGTTGAACCTTTTAGCGGGAAGTACACAGATACGCAGTATTTT. Protein sequence: CSVEPFSGKYTDTQYF.